This TCR beta chain was captured in a study of T-cell memory formation after mild COVID-19. The overall study: Largely, the TCR clusters proved donor specific.

The CDR3 is made up of 13 amino acids. The germline V and J ends were trimmed by 2 bases and 6 bases, with 12 bases remaining between them. Germline lookup yields CDR1 SGHRS and CDR2 YFSETQ. This clonotype was observed a few times. The antigen is undetermined. Notes on the study in general: SARS-CoV-2 specificity of second-wave clones peaking day 37 was unconfirmed. Contracting clones from day 15 to 85 had balanced CD4/CD8; later expanders favoured CD4+. Contracting CD8+ clones were enriched in EMRA, CD4+ mainly in CM and EM.

TCRdb ran MiXCR on the 5' RACE reads and lists one entry per CDR3 protein. The sample carries 210,000 or so distinct CDR3 sequences, approximately 20% recorded once. V usage is TRBV5-1 and J usage is TRBJ2-7; D unresolved. The TCR sequence derives from an adult woman who had mild COVID-19 (a few samples of this study predate the infection). Cell type and time point are not known. The sequenced material came from PBMCs or a T cell subset sorted from them (not recorded which). CDR3 bases: TGCGCCAGCAGCTTACTTGTACGGCGCGAGCAGTACTTC. Translating gives CASSLLVRREQYF.